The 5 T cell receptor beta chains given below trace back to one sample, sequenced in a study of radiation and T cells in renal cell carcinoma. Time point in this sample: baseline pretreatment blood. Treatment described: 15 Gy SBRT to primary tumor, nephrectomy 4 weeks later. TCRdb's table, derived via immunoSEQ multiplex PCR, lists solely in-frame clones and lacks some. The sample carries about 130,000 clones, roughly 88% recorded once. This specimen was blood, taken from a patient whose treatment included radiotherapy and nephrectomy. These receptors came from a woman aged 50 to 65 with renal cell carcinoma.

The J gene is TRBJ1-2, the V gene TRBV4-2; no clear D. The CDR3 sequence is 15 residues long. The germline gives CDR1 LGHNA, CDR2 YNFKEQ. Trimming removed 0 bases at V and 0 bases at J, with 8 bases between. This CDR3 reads CASSQEGGPNYGYTF. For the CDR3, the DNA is TGTGCCAGCAGCCAAGAGGGTGGCCCTAACTATGGCTACACCTTC.

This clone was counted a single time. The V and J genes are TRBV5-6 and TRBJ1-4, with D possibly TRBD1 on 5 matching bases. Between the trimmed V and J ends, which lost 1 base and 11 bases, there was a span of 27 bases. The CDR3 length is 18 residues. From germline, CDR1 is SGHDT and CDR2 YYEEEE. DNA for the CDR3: TGTGCCAGCAGCTTGTATTCAGGGACTGGCGCGATAAAGAGGAAACTGTTTTTT. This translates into CASSLYSGTGAIKRKLFF. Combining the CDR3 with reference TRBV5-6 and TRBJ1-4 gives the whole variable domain DAGVTQSPTHLIKTRGQQVTLRCSPKSGHDTVSWYQQALGQGPQFIFQYYEEEERQRGNFPDRFSGHQFPNYSSELNVNALLLGDSALYLCASSLYSGTGAIKRKLFFGSGTQLSVL.

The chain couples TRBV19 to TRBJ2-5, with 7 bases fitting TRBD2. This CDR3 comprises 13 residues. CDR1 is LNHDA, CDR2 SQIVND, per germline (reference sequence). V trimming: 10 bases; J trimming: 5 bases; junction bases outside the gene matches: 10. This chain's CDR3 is CATKVRGVETQYF. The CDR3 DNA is TGTGCCACCAAAGTTCGGGGGGTGGAGACCCAGTACTTC.

The CDR3 DNA reads TGTGCCAGCAGTTCTAAACTAGCGGGGTCCTACAATGAGCAGTTCTTC. As protein: CASSSKLAGSYNEQFF. The V and J genes are TRBV6-6 and TRBJ2-1, with 10 bases fitting TRBD2. Losses at the gene ends were 4 bases for V and 1 base for J; bases not matched to a gene: 4. This CDR3 is built from 16 residues. Germline CDR1 reads MNHNY; CDR2 reads SVGAGI (reference sequence).

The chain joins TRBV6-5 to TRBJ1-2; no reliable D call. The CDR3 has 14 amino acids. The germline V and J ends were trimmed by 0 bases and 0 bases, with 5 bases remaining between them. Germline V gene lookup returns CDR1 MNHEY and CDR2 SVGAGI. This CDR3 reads CASSYSGTNYGYTF. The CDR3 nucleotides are TGTGCCAGCAGTTACTCGGGCACTAACTATGGCTACACCTTC.